This TCR beta chain was captured by sequencing in a study of control samples from healthy donors and cancer patients. Germline-derived CDR1 and CDR2 are ENHRY and SYGVKD. Between the trimmed V and J ends, which lost 2 bases and 6 bases, there was a span of 4 bases. The CDR3 covers 11 residues. Sequencing was performed with immunoSEQ multiplex PCR; in TCRdb, only in-frame clones are kept and a portion is missing. This table holds around 110,000 clones, roughly nine tenths found once. Material for sequencing was PBMCs. V is TRBV10-3 and J is TRBJ1-2, with D unresolved. The receptor was derived from a woman aged 50 to 65 with colorectal cancer. CDR3 nucleotides: TGTGCCATCAGTGAGATGGATGGCTACACCTTC. This encodes CAISEMDGYTF.